One sample yielded the 23 T cell receptor beta chains listed below, sequenced in a study of spatial heterogeneity in lung cancer. Study results and limitations: Tumor mutation count correlated with how many alpha and beta TCRs expanded intratumorally.

TCRdb reprocessed the 5' RACE reads via MiXCR and lists one record per CDR3 protein. Of approximately 94,000 distinct CDR3 sequences detected, roughly 4.5% appear once; the ten largest clones hold 21%. No antigen has been identified for these receptors. The time point denotes: sample taken at primary tumor resection. The material sequenced was lung tumor tissue, taken at surgery. These receptors were collected from a male donor with early-stage non-small cell lung cancer.

This clonotype occurred a few times. The genes are TRBV6-1 and TRBJ2-7; the D gene could be TRBD1 or TRBD2 (6 bases each). Germline V lookup: CDR1 MNHNS, CDR2 SASEGT. With 9 bases removed from V and 3 bases from J, the gap between germline ends came to 15 bases. This CDR3 is 13 amino acids long. The CDR3, as DNA: TGTGCCAGTCGGGGGCCAGGGAACTACGAGCAGTACTTC. Amino acids: CASRGPGNYEQYF.

This clonotype was seen at least ten times. The chain joins TRBV11-2 to TRBJ2-5; D gene uncertain. Germline values: CDR1 SGHAT, CDR2 FQNNGV. V lost 2 bases and J lost 5, with 9 bases in between. The CDR3 is 13 amino acids. The CDR3 sequence: CASSLRVRETQYF. The CDR3 DNA reads as TGTGCCAGCAGCTTAAGGGTCAGGGAGACCCAGTACTTC.

This clonotype has a count of ten or more. The chain combines TRBV5-5 with TRBJ2-5; 10 nucleotides match TRBD2. The junction had 8 bases not matched to a gene; V was cut back by 7 bases and J by 5 bases. CDR1 is SGHKS and CDR2 is YYEKEE in the germline V gene (reference sequence). The CDR3 totals 14 residues. The CDR3 DNA reads TGTGCCAGCGGCGAACTAGCGGGACAGGAGACCCAGTACTTC. Translated, it gives CASGELAGQETQYF.

This clonotype has ten or more counts. The V and J genes are TRBV20-1 and TRBJ2-6; 14 bases are shared with TRBD2. CDR1 is DFQATT, CDR2 SNEGSKA, per germline (reference sequence). After removal of 3 bases from V and 4 bases from J, the junction contained 5 bases not matched to a gene. The CDR3 runs to 17 residues. The CDR3 protein is CSARGLAGVDGANVLTF. CDR3 DNA sequence: TGCAGTGCTAGGGGACTAGCGGGAGTCGACGGGGCCAACGTCCTGACTTTC.

This clonotype has at least ten counts. J is TRBJ2-1 and V is TRBV12-3 or TRBV12-4; D gene unclear. V was trimmed by 8 bases and J by 8 bases, leaving 16 bases between them. The length of the CDR3 is 13 residues. In nucleotides, the CDR3 is TGTGCCAGCTCCTCCCCTGGGTTCGATGAGCAGTTCTTC. Translating gives CASSSPGFDEQFF.

Turning to this clonotype: This may be a read error: a much more frequent sequence differs by one nucleotide. The rearrangement joins TRBV5-1 to TRBJ2-7; D call uncertain. CDR3 length: 13 residues. Per germline, CDR1 SGHRS and CDR2 YFSETQ. V shed 5 bases and J shed 5 bases, with 14 bases lying between them. Here the CDR3 reads CASSDISTDEQYF. The CDR3 bases are TGCGCCAGCAGTGACATATCTACTGACGAGCAGTACTTC. The full variable domain, completed using reference TRBV5-1 and TRBJ2-7, is KAGVTQTPRYLIKTRGQQVTLSCSPISGHRSVSWYQQTPGQGLQFLFEYFSETQRNKGNFPGRFSGRQFSNSRSEMNVSTLELGDSALYLCASSDISTDEQYFGPGTRLTVT.

Many counts were recorded for this clonotype. The rearrangement uses TRBV4-1 and TRBJ2-1; 8 bases match TRBD2. The CDR3 contains 16 residues. CDR1 is MGHRA and CDR2 is YSYEKL in the germline V gene. The V and J ends lost 1 base and 8 bases, in that order; junction bases with no gene match: 10. CDR3 coding DNA: TGCGCCAGCAGCCAAGTCCTAAGCGGGAGCGGAGATGAGCAGTTCTTC. Amino acids: CASSQVLSGSGDEQFF.

This clonotype was found many times. The rearrangement joins TRBV20-1 to TRBJ2-5; D gene unclear. Looked up from germline, CDR1 is DFQATT and CDR2 is SNEGSKA (reference sequence). CDR3 length equals 12 residues. The germline V and J ends were trimmed by 5 bases and 2 bases, with 9 bases remaining between them. CDR3 coding DNA: TGCAGTGCTCAGAAAGGACAAGAGACCCAGTACTTC. Its translation is CSAQKGQETQYF.

The chain has TRBV20-1 and TRBJ1-5; possible D gene TRBD1, 5 bases. CDR1 and CDR2 from the germline V gene are DFQATT and SNEGSKA (reference sequence). Trimming took 3 bases from V and 3 from J, leaving 12 bases between them. CDR3 size: 14 residues. CDR3 protein: CSARTARPNQPQHF. CDR3 nucleotides: TGCAGTGCTAGGACAGCGAGGCCCAATCAGCCCCAGCATTTT.

In its sample, this clonotype was seen many times. The V gene is TRBV29-1, the J gene TRBJ1-6, with 8 bases lining up with TRBD1. CDR3 length: 14 residues. Per germline, CDR1 SQVTM and CDR2 ANQGSEA. J was trimmed by 8 bases and V by 7 bases; bases with no gene match: 10. The DNA for the CDR3 is TGCAGCGCCCAATACGGGACAGGAGATTCACCCCTCCACTTT. Residues: CSAQYGTGDSPLHF. The complete variable domain, with remaining parts taken from reference TRBV29-1 and TRBJ1-6, reads SAVISQKPSRDICQRGTSLTIQCQVDSQVTMMFWYRQQPGQSLTLIATANQGSEATYESGFVIDKFPISRPNLTFSTLTVSNMSPEDSSIYLCSAQYGTGDSPLHFGNGTRLTVT.

This clonotype was seen repeatedly, ten times or more. The chain has TRBV6-2 or TRBV6-3 and TRBJ1-5, with TRBD1 as a possible D gene (5 bases). The V end lost 4 bases, the J end lost 2 bases, and 27 bases lay between the germline ends. The CDR3 contains 20 residues. Germline values: CDR1 MNHEY, CDR2 SVGEGT. The CDR3 protein is CASSLLRGRRGEWGNQPQHF. The CDR3 coding sequence is TGTGCCAGCAGTTTACTACGGGGTCGGAGGGGCGAGTGGGGCAATCAGCCCCAGCATTTT.

Notes on this clonotype: This may be a read error, as it is one base from a much larger clone. The rearrangement uses TRBV5-5 and TRBJ2-1, with TRBD1 identical over 8 bases. The CDR3 has 15 amino acids. Germline V gene lookup returns CDR1 SGHKS and CDR2 YYEKEE (reference sequence). The chain's CDR3 is CTSSLTLDRDNEQFF. The CDR3 DNA sequence: TGTACCAGCAGCTTGACTCTGGACAGGGACAATGAGCAGTTCTTC.

V and J are TRBV7-2 and TRBJ1-2; D remains unclear. The ends were cut back, 2 bases at V and 4 bases at J, with 14 bases in the middle. The germline V gene encodes CDR1 SGHTA and CDR2 FQGNSA. The CDR3 contains 15 residues. In DNA form, the CDR3 reads TGTGCCAGCAGCTTAATAAGTTATGTGCCCTATGGCTACACCTTC. It yields the protein CASSLISYVPYGYTF.

This clonotype was found many times. The chain employs TRBV20-1 and TRBJ1-4, with D unresolved. Trimming left V 6 bases short and J 5 bases short, with 10 bases between. This CDR3 has 12 amino acids. Germline CDR1 is DFQATT and CDR2 is SNEGSKA (reference sequence). In nucleotides, the CDR3 is TGCAGTGCCCTGGGGTTGAATGAAAAACTGTTTTTT. This codes for CSALGLNEKLFF.

This clonotype showed up many times. The V call is TRBV28, the J call TRBJ2-1; 10 bases line up with TRBD2. This CDR3 has 15 residues. CDR1 is MDHEN and CDR2 is SYDVKM in the germline V gene. V was clipped by 8 bases and J by 7 bases; unmatched bases: 11. This chain's CDR3 is CASVSHQRGGNEQFF. CDR3 in DNA: TGTGCCAGCGTCTCTCATCAGCGGGGGGGAAATGAGCAGTTCTTC.

J is TRBJ1-2 and V is TRBV11-1, with 9 bases fitting TRBD1. Germline trimming cut 4 bases from V and 8 bases from J; bases unmatched to any gene: 8. Germline lookup yields CDR1 SGHAT and CDR2 FQDESV (reference sequence). This CDR3 is built from 14 residues. The CDR3 coding sequence is TGTGCCAGCAGCTCGGACCGGGACAGGGTCGGCTACACCTTC. It codes for CASSSDRDRVGYTF.

This chain connects TRBV6-5 to TRBJ1-2; 8 nucleotides line up with TRBD1. Per germline, CDR1 MNHEY and CDR2 SVGAGI. The junction had 14 bases not matched to a gene; V was cut back by 1 base and J by 4 bases. This CDR3 region has 18 residues. In nucleotides, the CDR3 is TGTGCCAGCAGTTACTTCGCTCCGGGACAGGAAACTTTCTATGGCTACACCTTC. It translates to CASSYFAPGQETFYGYTF.

This clonotype came up many times. The rearrangement uses TRBV6-1 and TRBJ1-3; D remains ambiguous. Germline V gene lookup returns CDR1 MNHNS and CDR2 SASEGT. The CDR3 has 16 residues. V lost 7 bases to trimming and J lost 0 bases, with 16 bases between them. CDR3 bases: TGTGCCAGCATTAAGGAGGGCAGAATCTCTGGAAACACCATATATTTT. This encodes CASIKEGRISGNTIYF.

V is TRBV5-1 and J is TRBJ2-1; 9 bases fit TRBD2. Germline values: CDR1 SGHRS, CDR2 YFSETQ. V lost 3 bases to trimming and J lost 5 bases; unmatched junction nucleotides: 6. The CDR3 is 15 amino acids. In nucleotides, the CDR3 is TGCGCCAGCAGCTCCATAGCGGGAGAGGACAATGAGCAGTTCTTC. Amino acid sequence: CASSSIAGEDNEQFF.

This clonotype occurred many times. This chain connects TRBV6-5 to TRBJ1-6, with D uncertain. The CDR3 is made up of 16 amino acids. Between the trimmed V and J ends, which lost 0 bases and 10 bases, there was a span of 16 bases. Germline CDR1 MNHEY, CDR2 SVGAGI. In nucleotides, the CDR3 is TGTGCCAGCAGTTACTCCTCGTGGGGTGGCGGGTCACCCCTCCACTTT. Translation gives CASSYSSWGGGSPLHF.

There are many counts of this clonotype. V and J are TRBV4-1 and TRBJ2-7; tentatively, D is TRBD1 (7 bases). V lost 3 bases, J lost 0 bases, and 21 bases lay in between. The CDR3 runs 18 residues. CDR1 and CDR2 from the germline V gene are MGHRA and YSYEKL. The CDR3: CASSHGPQGEEYSYEQYF. CDR3 DNA sequence: TGCGCCAGCAGCCACGGTCCTCAGGGGGAGGAGTACTCCTACGAGCAGTACTTC.

Many counts were recorded for this clonotype. The V call is TRBV12-3 or TRBV12-4, the J call TRBJ1-2, with 8 bases aligning to TRBD1. Trimming took 4 bases from V and 5 from J; bases not matched to a gene: 3. This CDR3 comprises 13 residues. The CDR3 nucleotides are TGTGCCAGCAGTTCTGACAGGGGTTATGGCTACACCTTC. Its translation is CASSSDRGYGYTF.

This clonotype was found many times. V is TRBV10-3 and J is TRBJ2-7; D is perhaps TRBD2 (6 bases). The CDR3 extends over 15 amino acids. V lost 6 bases, J lost 0 bases, and 15 bases lay in between. Germline V gives CDR1 ENHRY, CDR2 SYGVKD. The CDR3 coding sequence is TGTGCCATCAGGGAAGGAGGGTTCAGCTCCTACGAGCAGTACTTC. Residues: CAIREGGFSSYEQYF.